This T cell receptor (beta chain) was identified during a study of T cells in narcolepsy (dated by TCRdb to between 2017 and 2018). Describing the broader study: Healthy control donors were enrolled in the study alongside patients who had narcolepsy type 1 or type 2 (NT1, NT2). To look for autoreactive T cells in narcolepsy patients that target self-antigens of hypocretin neurons (hypocretin, TRIB2), the study used TCR Vbeta sequencing to follow clonotypes in blood and CSF.

General study outcomes and caveats: According to the report, autoreactive clonotypes were detected serially in the blood of the same patients and of different patients, but not in healthy controls. No sequences matching autoreactive T cell clones were contained in some blood memory CD4+ repertoires from patients and controls. In plots comparing CSF and blood CD4+ T cell clonotypes from the same patient, HCRT-specific and TRIB2-specific autoreactive clonotypes were highlighted. Numbers of sequenced blood memory CD4+ clonotypes were comparable, averaging about 40,000 in patients and 30,000 to 35,000 in controls.

There are a few counts of this clone. This clone's antigen is unknown. Base qualities are missing; no much larger clone stands one base away. Library construction relied on the immunoSEQ multiplex PCR assay. TCRdb stores this immuneACCESS table with in-frame sequences only. Part of the clones is absent; in the studies checked, under half of the shortfall reflects unresolved V genes, and no reason is known for the rest. This sample holds about 32,000 clones; around 79% were observed only once. Approximately 3.8% of the sample lies in the top ten. As encoded in the germline V gene (reference sequence), CDR1 is PRHDT while CDR2 is FYEKMQ. Relative to germline, V is missing 5 bases and J is missing 0 bases, with 1 base of the junction outside any gene match. The CDR3 spans 13 residues, from the cysteine through the phenylalanine. Only the CDR3 DNA stays, 39 bases, in frame from base 1. Memory CD4+ T cells were sorted ex vivo from peripheral blood of narcolepsy patients and healthy controls for TCR Vbeta sequencing.

The sequence was collected from a human donor in good health. This sequence uses TRBV13 and TRBJ2-7, with 7 central nucleotides matching TRBD2. Sequenced material: memory (CD45RA-) CD4+ T cells from blood. What the cell subset or site label conveys for this sample: memory T cells sorted ex vivo from peripheral blood. This receptor carries the CDR3 CASSRTSSYEQYF. The DNA is TGTGCCAGCAGCCGGACTAGCTCCTACGAGCAGTACTTC.